The clone carrying this T cell receptor (beta chain) was seen more than once but under ten times. Its antigen remains unidentified. This CDR3 is 16 amino acids long. With 7 bases clipped from V and 7 bases from J, the junction kept 15 bases outside the gene matches. These data are taken from a study of T cells in Graves' hyperthyroidism and ophthalmopathy. Across the whole study: Peripheral blood samples were taken at initial diagnosis, prior to any treatment.

The study excluded patients with uncontrolled infection, other autoimmune disease, pregnancy or lactation. Diagnoses were established using clinical symptoms, serum thyroxine and TRAb, thyroid ultrasound and orbital computed tomography. Points from the study as a whole: Blood also carried most thyroid clonotypes expanded above 0.001.

TCR beta CDR3 regions were amplified from RNA. When the TCR CDR3 underwent first-round RT-PCR, the HTBI primer set was used. TCRdb re-derived calls from the multiplex PCR reads in MiXCR, one entry per CDR3 protein. The sample lists approximately 430,000 distinct CDR3 sequences, under 15% occurring once. Sequences were obtained from blood. This TCR derives from a man aged 18 to 35 with Graves' ophthalmopathy. The rearrangement joins TRBV12-3 or TRBV12-4 to TRBJ2-2, with TRBD2 matching 7 bases. CDR3: CASNRASVGGIGELFF. DNA of the CDR3: TGTGCCAGCAACCGGGCCTCAGTCGGGGGGATCGGGGAGCTGTTTTTT.